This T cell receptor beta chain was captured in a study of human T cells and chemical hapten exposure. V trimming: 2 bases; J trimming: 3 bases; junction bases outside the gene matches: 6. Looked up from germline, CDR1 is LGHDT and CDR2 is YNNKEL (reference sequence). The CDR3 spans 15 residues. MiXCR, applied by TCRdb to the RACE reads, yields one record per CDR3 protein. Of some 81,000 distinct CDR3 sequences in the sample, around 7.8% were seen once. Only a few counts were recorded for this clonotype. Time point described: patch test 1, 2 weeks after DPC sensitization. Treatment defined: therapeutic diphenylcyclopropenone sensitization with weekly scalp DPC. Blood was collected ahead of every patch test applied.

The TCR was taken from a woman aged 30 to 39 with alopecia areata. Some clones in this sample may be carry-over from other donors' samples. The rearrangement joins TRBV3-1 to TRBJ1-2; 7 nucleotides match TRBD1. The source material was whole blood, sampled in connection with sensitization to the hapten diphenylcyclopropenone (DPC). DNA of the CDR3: TGTGCCAGCAGCCAACTGGCCAGGGGGGACTATGGCTACACCTTC. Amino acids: CASSQLARGDYGYTF.